One T cell receptor (beta chain) is described in this entry. The antigen is unknown. This sample was taken from a study of vaccination effects on CD4 cells after COVID-19. Assay: immunoSEQ multiplex PCR; the TCRdb copy retains only in-frame clones and omits some. The sample lists about 41,000 clones; roughly 70% were seen once. ViraFEST expansion of antigen-specific CD4+ T cells with viral peptide pools preceded sequencing. It was after 10 days of culture that CD4+ T cells were isolated. Nobody among the vaccine recipients had prior SARS-CoV-2 infection (nucleocapsid antibodies were negative). It was on days 3 and 7 that half the medium was replaced with IL-2 medium. Study conclusions and caveats: Clones induced by infection and by vaccine showed marked clonal contraction late after vaccination.

Trimming at V came to 0 bases and at J to 6 bases, leaving 5 bases not matched to a gene. The CDR3 has 16 amino acids. Germline V gene lookup returns CDR1 SGHTA and CDR2 FQGNSA. The sample consisted of CD4+ T cells from PBMCs cultured with HCoV-OC43 spike peptides, taken before COVID-19 vaccination. The sample's subset: HCoV-OC43 spike overlapping peptide pool stimulation. This sequence was found in a human donor who received a COVID-19 vaccine. This sequence joins TRBV7-2 and TRBJ2-1; TRBD2 matches 10 bases. The CDR3 DNA reads as TGTGCCAGCAGCTTAGCGAGTAGCGGGGGGACCAATGAGCAGTTCTTC. Protein product: CASSLASSGGTNEQFF.